A single sample is the source of the 11 T cell receptor beta chains below, sequenced in a study of blood T cell repertoires in COVID-19 (dated by TCRdb to 2018 to 2020). The library was built by means of the immunoSEQ multiplex PCR assay. Not all clones reach the TCRdb copy of this immuneACCESS table, which keeps in-frame sequences only. Checked studies attribute under half of the gap to unresolved V genes and leave the rest unexplained. For this sample the table gives about 210,000 clones, of which around 80% were detected only once. Over 9.5% of the sample rests with the top ten. Sequenced input: peripheral blood. These receptors came from a woman between 40 and 55 years old with acute or convalescent COVID-19.

The chain recombines TRBV5-6 with TRBJ1-2; D unclear. Germline CDR1 reads SGHDT; CDR2 reads YYEEEE. The CDR3 is made up of 14 amino acids. Trimming pared 3 bases from V and 6 bases from J, leaving 15 bases between. CDR3 protein: CASSSPTAGDGYTF. CDR3 DNA sequence: TGTGCCAGCAGCTCCCCAACCGCCGGGGATGGCTACACCTTC.

V gene TRBV6-6 combines with J gene TRBJ2-2, with 13 nucleotides matching TRBD2. The germline V gene encodes CDR1 MNHNY and CDR2 SVGAGI (reference sequence). Trimming cost V 5 bases and J 1 base; bases outside gene matches: 16. This CDR3 has 21 amino acids. The CDR3 region is CASSRPGLAGEGWLNTGELFF. Written as DNA, the CDR3 is TGTGCCAGCAGTCGCCCCGGACTAGCGGGAGAAGGGTGGTTGAACACCGGGGAGCTGTTTTTT.

The rearrangement joins TRBV7-2 to TRBJ2-7, with TRBD2 matching over 9 bases. This CDR3 has 15 amino acids. The V gene end was trimmed by 5 bases and the J gene end by 7 bases; junction bases not matched to a gene: 12. Germline lookup yields CDR1 SGHTA and CDR2 FQGNSA. CDR3 sequence reads: CASSPTSGGGREQYF. The CDR3 DNA sequence: TGTGCCAGCAGCCCGACTAGCGGAGGAGGAAGGGAGCAGTACTTC.

The chain combines TRBV5-1 with TRBJ2-7; 9 bases line up with TRBD1. Germline assignment: CDR1 SGHRS and CDR2 YFSETQ. The J segment lost 3 bases and the V segment lost 0 bases, leaving 1 base of the junction unmatched. The CDR3 length is 14 residues. The CDR3 protein is CASSLGDRVYEQYF. The CDR3 DNA sequence: TGCGCCAGCAGCTTGGGGGACAGGGTCTACGAGCAGTACTTC.

V gene TRBV7-9 combines with J gene TRBJ2-2; TRBD1 matches 9 bases. V was clipped by 5 bases and J by 4 bases; unmatched bases: 14. The CDR3 sequence is 18 residues long. The germline gives CDR1 SEHNR, CDR2 FQNEAQ (reference sequence). The DNA of the CDR3 is TGTGCCAGCAGCCTCCACCATCCGGGACAGGGACCCACCGGGGAGCTGTTTTTT. Its protein is CASSLHHPGQGPTGELFF.

Of note for this clone: Within the sample, other DNA sequences also encode this same CDR3. The chain has TRBV20-1 and TRBJ2-7; 8 nucleotides line up with TRBD1. The CDR3 extends over 11 amino acids. With 6 bases clipped from V and 7 bases from J, the junction kept 5 bases outside the gene matches. Germline values: CDR1 DFQATT, CDR2 SNEGSKA (reference sequence). CDR3 region: CSARTGSEQYF. CDR3 in DNA: TGCAGTGCCAGGACAGGGAGTGAGCAGTACTTC.

V is TRBV5-1 and J is TRBJ1-2, with D perhaps TRBD1 (6 bases). Germline CDR1 SGHRS, CDR2 YFSETQ. With 4 bases removed from V and 4 bases from J, the gap between germline ends came to 20 bases. This CDR3 is built from 16 residues. The CDR3 DNA reads TGCGCCAGCAGCCTGAACCGGGACACGGCTACCTATGGCTACACCTTC. Translating it yields CASSLNRDTATYGYTF.

The rearrangement uses TRBV7-9 and TRBJ1-4, with 7 bases fitting TRBD1. The V segment lost 2 bases and the J segment 7 bases; nucleotides outside the gene matches: 1. This CDR3 spans 13 amino acids. Germline lookup yields CDR1 SEHNR and CDR2 FQNEAQ (reference sequence). This CDR3 reads CASSLKGAEKLFF. The CDR3 bases are TGTGCCAGCAGCTTAAAGGGGGCTGAAAAACTGTTTTTT.

The chain employs TRBV5-1 and TRBJ1-1; tentative D call: TRBD1 (6 bases). CDR3 length: 14 amino acids. V gave up 3 bases and J gave up 7 bases, with 16 bases separating them. CDR1 is SGHRS and CDR2 is YFSETQ in the germline V gene. DNA for the CDR3: TGCGCCAGCAGCTCCGGGACACCTCTCCTTGAAGCTTTCTTT. The encoded protein is CASSSGTPLLEAFF.

The V call is TRBV27, the J call TRBJ2-1, with D perhaps TRBD1 (6 bases). Per germline, CDR1 MNHEY and CDR2 SMNVEV (reference sequence). The CDR3 is 13 residues long. With 8 bases removed from V and 2 bases from J, the gap between germline ends came to 10 bases. CDR3 in amino acids: CASRTGTYNEQFF. CDR3 nucleotide sequence: TGTGCCAGCCGAACAGGGACCTACAATGAGCAGTTCTTC.

The chain is built from TRBV15 and TRBJ2-3; D may be TRBD2 (5 bases). V was clipped by 5 bases and J by 1 base, with 13 bases between them. Germline values: CDR1 LNHNV, CDR2 YYDKDF (reference sequence). The CDR3 has 15 residues. The CDR3 reads CATSLGTGGTDTQYF. CDR3 in DNA: TGTGCCACCAGCCTAGGTACCGGGGGCACAGATACGCAGTATTTT.